This T cell receptor beta chain was identified during a study of Ad26.COV2.S vaccination and SARS-CoV-2 variants. Notes on the study in general: Whether participants received vaccine or placebo, their non-spike TCR breadth was similar. Substantial breadth in spike-specific CD8+ and CD4+ T cell responses was reportedly seen after vaccination. TCR breadth and depth estimates may have understated total T cell responses. It was vaccine recipients, not placebo recipients, who had the higher spike-specific TCR breadth.

With 3 bases clipped from V and 5 bases from J, the junction kept 4 bases outside the gene matches. This CDR3 has 15 amino acids. Germline V gives CDR1 MGHRA, CDR2 YSYEKL. A word on this clone: The target antigen is unknown.

The repertoire was sequenced with immunoSEQ multiplex PCR; TCRdb's copy has only in-frame clones and lacks some. The sample carries just over 350,000 clones, about 92% recorded once. Source: peripheral blood, taken after recovery from COVID-19. This TCR was sampled from a human donor who had recovered from COVID-19. J is TRBJ2-7 and V is TRBV4-1; 13 positions match TRBD2. The CDR3 loop reads CASSHGTSGNDEQYF. The CDR3 nucleotides read TGCGCCAGCAGCCACGGGACTAGCGGGAACGACGAGCAGTACTTC.